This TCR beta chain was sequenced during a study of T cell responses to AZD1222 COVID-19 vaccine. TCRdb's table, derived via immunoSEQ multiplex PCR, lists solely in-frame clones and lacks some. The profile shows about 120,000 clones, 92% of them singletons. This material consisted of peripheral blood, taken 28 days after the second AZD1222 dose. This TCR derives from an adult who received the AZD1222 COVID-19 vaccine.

The CDR3 coding sequence is TGTGCCTGGAGTGGGGTGGCCAACGTCCTGACTTTC. This encodes CAWSGVANVLTF. This chain joins TRBV30 and TRBJ2-6, with D unresolved. CDR1 is GTSNPN and CDR2 is SVGIG in the germline V gene (reference sequence). V was trimmed by 1 base and J by 6 bases, leaving 4 bases between them. This CDR3 is built from 12 residues.